The rows below give T cell receptor beta chains drawn from one sample of a study of spatial heterogeneity in lung cancer. TCRdb used MiXCR to reprocess the 5' RACE reads, holding one entry per CDR3 protein. This table has some 37,000 distinct CDR3 sequences, 7.5% appearing once. The sequencing used PBMCs, collected at surgery. The receptors were gathered from a male donor with early-stage non-small cell lung cancer. CDR3s include the opening cysteine and the closing phenylalanine or tryptophan. A D gene is named only where the DNA matches it firmly. Not every row has a clone size; where given, it reads once, few, many or a size class.

V gene,J gene,D gene,clone size,CDR3 protein,CDR3 DNA
TRBV19,TRBJ2-4,NA,NA,CASRDQLAKNIQYF,TGTGCCAGTAGGGACCAGTTAGCCAAAAACATTCAGTACTTC
TRBV25-1,TRBJ1-4,NA,many,CASSEPYNEKLFF,TGTGCCAGCAGTGAGCCGTATAATGAAAAACTGTTTTTT
TRBV7-6,TRBJ1-2,NA,many,CASSRASAPGYGYTF,TGTGCCAGCAGCCGGGCCTCTGCCCCGGGGTATGGCTACACCTTC
TRBV12-3/TRBV12-4,TRBJ1-6,NA,many,CASRRGREAPLHF,TGTGCCAGCAGACGAGGCAGGGAGGCACCCCTCCACTTT
TRBV5-1,TRBJ2-1,TRBD1,many,CASSVGTVNEQFF,TGCGCCAGCAGCGTCGGGACAGTAAATGAGCAGTTCTTC
TRBV6-2/TRBV6-3,TRBJ1-3,NA,many,CASSYLYSGNTIYF,TGTGCCAGCAGTTACCTGTACTCTGGAAACACCATATATTTT
TRBV7-3,TRBJ1-1,NA,many,CASSSTGQPNTEAFF,TGTGCCAGCAGCTCAACGGGACAACCGAACACTGAAGCTTTCTTT
TRBV12-3/TRBV12-4,TRBJ2-1,NA,many,CASSLQGFLNEQFF,TGTGCCAGCAGTTTACAGGGATTTCTCAATGAGCAGTTCTTC
TRBV12-3/TRBV12-4,TRBJ2-3,NA,many,CASTRAGGTDTQYF,TGTGCCAGCACCCGGGCCGGGGGCACAGATACGCAGTATTTT
TRBV12-3/TRBV12-4,TRBJ2-3,TRBD2,few,CASTPETSGHTQYF,TGTGCCAGCACCCCGGAGACTAGCGGGCATACGCAGTATTTT
TRBV15,TRBJ2-5,NA,NA,CATSRDPGEVQETQYF,TGTGCCACCAGCAGAGACCCAGGGGAAGTCCAAGAGACCCAGTACTTC
TRBV11-2,TRBJ2-5,NA,many,CASSLESGSKTQYF,TGTGCCAGCAGCTTAGAGTCAGGGTCAAAGACCCAGTACTTC
TRBV13,TRBJ1-1,TRBD1,NA,CASSEGTGGWSEAFF,TGTGCCAGCAGCGAAGGGACAGGGGGATGGAGTGAAGCTTTCTTT
TRBV6-2/TRBV6-3,TRBJ2-5,NA,many,CASSKLPYQETQYF,TGTGCCAGCAGTAAACTACCCTACCAAGAGACCCAGTACTTC
TRBV19,TRBJ1-2,NA,many,CASSESLRGGYTF,TGTGCCAGTAGTGAGAGCCTCCGGGGTGGCTACACCTTC
TRBV30,TRBJ1-2,NA,many,CAWSDRQIYGYTF,TGTGCCTGGAGTGATCGACAGATCTATGGCTACACCTTC
TRBV6-2/TRBV6-3,TRBJ1-2,NA,many,CASNRNYGYTF,TGTGCCAGCAACCGAAACTATGGCTACACCTTC
TRBV28,TRBJ1-2,NA,many,CASIVGAGPNYGYTF,TGTGCCAGCATTGTTGGCGCCGGGCCTAACTATGGCTACACCTTC
TRBV12-3/TRBV12-4,TRBJ2-5,NA,many,CASRLQGGQETQYF,TGTGCCAGCAGACTCCAGGGGGGCCAAGAGACCCAGTACTTC
TRBV7-9,TRBJ2-7,NA,NA,CASSPIEGVGLEQYF,TGTGCCAGCAGCCCGATTGAGGGAGTGGGTTTAGAGCAGTACTTC
TRBV7-8,TRBJ2-7,NA,NA,CASSPGRTTYEQYF,TGTGCCAGCAGCCCGGGACGGACGACCTACGAGCAGTACTTC
TRBV5-1,TRBJ2-1,TRBD2,many,CASSQGLAVYNEQFF,TGCGCCAGCAGCCAGGGACTAGCGGTCTACAATGAGCAGTTCTTC
TRBV5-6,TRBJ2-7,TRBD1,many,CASSWDSLYEQYF,TGTGCCAGCAGCTGGGACAGCCTCTACGAGCAGTACTTC
TRBV2,TRBJ1-1,NA,NA,CASTPDEGGALEAFF,TGTGCCAGCACTCCAGATGAGGGGGGGGCTCTGGAAGCTTTCTTT
TRBV6-5,TRBJ1-1,TRBD1,NA,CASSGTGDTEAFF,TGTGCCAGCAGTGGGACAGGGGACACTGAAGCTTTCTTT
TRBV4-3,TRBJ2-7,NA,NA,CASSQEDGDSYEQYF,TGCGCCAGCAGCCAAGAGGACGGGGACTCCTACGAGCAGTACTTC
TRBV18,TRBJ2-3,TRBD2,many,CASSPPLAGPTDTQYF,TGTGCCAGCTCACCACCCCTAGCGGGGCCCACAGATACGCAGTATTTT
TRBV7-3,TRBJ1-2,NA,few,CASSLGAGGYTF,TGTGCCAGCAGCTTAGGGGCCGGTGGCTACACCTTC
TRBV3-1,TRBJ1-6,NA,many,CASSRSGSSNSPLHF,TGTGCCAGCAGCCGATCAGGATCCTCCAATTCACCCCTCCACTTT
TRBV2,TRBJ2-5,TRBD2,many,CASSRERGLNQETQYF,TGTGCCAGCAGTCGAGAGCGGGGGTTGAATCAAGAGACCCAGTACTTC
TRBV7-2,TRBJ1-6,NA,many,CASSLDRTLIHF,TGTGCCAGCAGCTTAGATAGGACCCTTATTCACTTT
TRBV9,TRBJ1-3,NA,NA,CASSRGTDSGNTIYF,TGTGCCAGCAGCAGAGGGACGGACTCTGGAAACACCATATATTTT
TRBV11-2,TRBJ2-3,TRBD2,many,CASSLDWLAGDTQYF,TGTGCCAGCAGCTTAGACTGGCTAGCGGGAGATACGCAGTATTTT
TRBV7-2,TRBJ1-6,NA,many,CASSLQDPRLSPLHF,TGTGCCAGCAGCTTACAGGACCCCAGGCTCTCACCCCTCCACTTT
TRBV19,TRBJ1-5,NA,few,CASSMSHGKPQHF,TGTGCCAGTAGTATGTCCCACGGGAAGCCCCAGCATTTT
TRBV2,TRBJ1-3,NA,NA,CASGGQGSGNTIYF,TGTGCCAGCGGGGGGCAGGGCTCTGGAAACACCATATATTTT
TRBV12-3/TRBV12-4,TRBJ2-1,NA,many,CASSPTGLIYNEQFF,TGTGCCAGCAGCCCTACGGGGCTAATATACAATGAGCAGTTCTTC
TRBV19,TRBJ1-1,NA,NA,CASSIVNTEAFF,TGTGCCAGTAGTATAGTGAACACTGAAGCTTTCTTT
TRBV5-1,TRBJ2-1,NA,many,CASSPPRASYNEQFF,TGCGCCAGCAGCCCACCCAGGGCGTCCTACAATGAGCAGTTCTTC
TRBV7-9,TRBJ1-5,TRBD1,many,CASSLGQGKQPQHF,TGTGCCAGCAGCTTGGGACAGGGGAAACAGCCCCAGCATTTT
TRBV6-2/TRBV6-3,TRBJ2-1,NA,many,CASDKGENSYNEQFF,TGTGCCAGCGATAAGGGCGAGAACTCCTACAATGAGCAGTTCTTC
TRBV7-6,TRBJ2-3,NA,many,CASSRLGGNSDTQYF,TGTGCCAGCAGCCGTTTAGGGGGGAATTCGGATACGCAGTATTTT
TRBV20-1,TRBJ2-1,NA,NA,CSARETGTSAIEQFF,TGCAGTGCTAGAGAAACCGGGACTTCGGCCATTGAGCAGTTCTTC
TRBV18,TRBJ2-3,TRBD2,NA,CASSPKQILAGADTQYF,TGTGCCAGCTCACCCAAACAGATTCTAGCGGGAGCAGATACGCAGTATTTT
TRBV14,TRBJ1-4,NA,few,CASSQGWQGTTNEKLFF,TGTGCCAGCAGCCAAGGATGGCAGGGCACAACTAATGAAAAACTGTTTTTT
TRBV12-5,TRBJ2-1,NA,many,CASGPEGTLKQFF,TGTGCTAGTGGCCCCGAGGGGACTCTAAAGCAGTTCTTC
TRBV7-2,TRBJ1-6,NA,NA,CASSPQGGRNNSPLHF,TGTGCCAGCAGCCCACAGGGAGGAAGAAATAATTCACCCCTCCACTTT
TRBV7-2,TRBJ2-3,TRBD2,many,CASSIAGGTDTQYF,TGTGCCAGCAGCATAGCGGGGGGCACAGATACGCAGTATTTT
TRBV2,TRBJ1-5,NA,many,CASSPAVGNQPQHF,TGTGCCAGCAGTCCCGCGGTTGGCAATCAGCCCCAGCATTTT
TRBV20-1,TRBJ2-1,TRBD2,NA,CSATFGGRSYNEQFF,TGCAGTGCTACTTTTGGCGGGAGGTCCTACAATGAGCAGTTCTTC
TRBV6-1,TRBJ1-6,TRBD1,few,CASTETGINSPLHF,TGTGCCAGCACGGAGACAGGGATTAATTCACCCCTCCACTTT
TRBV13,TRBJ1-1,NA,many,CASTRGLAAIEAFF,TGTGCCAGCACCAGGGGCCTGGCCGCGATAGAAGCTTTCTTT
TRBV2,TRBJ2-2,TRBD2,many,CASRELAVNTGELFF,TGTGCCAGCAGAGAGCTAGCGGTGAACACCGGGGAGCTGTTTTTT
TRBV19,TRBJ2-2,TRBD2,few,CASRDTGTSGVSNTGELFF,TGTGCCAGTAGGGACACCGGGACTAGCGGGGTGTCGAACACCGGGGAGCTGTTTTTT